This record looks at one T cell receptor (beta chain) sequence and its context. Antigen specificity is unknown. CDR3 size: 15 residues. Germline values: CDR1 SGHTA, CDR2 FQGNSA. With 4 bases clipped from V and 3 bases from J, the junction kept 1 base outside the gene matches. This entry belongs to a study of shared clonotypes between healthy human individuals. Turning to the study itself: Each donor contributed plates that comprised three CD4 naive, three CD4 memory, two CD8 naive and one CD8 memory. Study-wide findings and caveats: Tissue TCR repertoires likely differ from these blood-only repertoires.

Each sample came from a Caucasian adult donor living in Nashville, Tennessee. Every subset's genomic DNA went evenly onto several immunoSEQ plates. Generated by immunoSEQ multiplex PCR, the TCRdb table keeps only in-frame clones and is missing some. This table holds roughly 680,000 clones, 72% found once. Input material: memory CD4+ T cells sorted from blood. Described subset: CD45RA-negative fraction. This TCR derives from a woman in her twenties or thirties in good health. The rearrangement links TRBV7-2 to TRBJ2-1, with 12 bases lining up with TRBD2. The CDR3 loop is CASSWTSGNYNEQFF. For the CDR3, the DNA is TGTGCCAGCAGCTGGACTAGCGGGAACTACAATGAGCAGTTCTTC.